These 18 T cell receptor beta chains were sequenced from one sample in a study of CD8+ T cells in alopecia areata. RNA extraction was followed by reverse transcription into cDNA, which acted as the sequencing template. Some clones are missing from TCRdb's copy, which holds only in-frame ones; the method was immunoSEQ multiplex PCR. In the table there are around 110,000 clones, 84% of which are singletons. As for treatment: oral pan-JAK inhibitor, 5-10 mg twice daily. The specimen was CD8+ T cells sorted from blood, collected at week 24, from a patient treated with tofacitinib. The source is a human donor with alopecia areata.

The chain uses TRBV6-6 and TRBJ1-5; D call uncertain. The CDR3 has 15 amino acids. The ends were cut back, 0 bases at V and 0 bases at J, with 6 bases in the middle. Germline V gene lookup returns CDR1 MNHNY and CDR2 SVGAGI (reference sequence). The CDR3 sequence is CASSYSGDSNQPQHF. Written as DNA, the CDR3 is TGTGCCAGCAGTTACTCCGGGGATAGCAATCAGCCCCAGCATTTT.

V gene TRBV7-9 combines with J gene TRBJ1-1; tentatively, D is TRBD1 (5 bases). This CDR3 has 15 residues. V was shortened by 2 bases and J by 1 base, with 11 bases between the two germline ends. Per the germline V gene, CDR1 is SEHNR and CDR2 is FQNEAQ (reference sequence). The CDR3 loop reads CASSLWQGANTEAFF. CDR3 coding DNA: TGTGCCAGCAGCTTATGGCAGGGAGCGAACACTGAAGCTTTCTTT.

This sequence joins TRBV29-1 and TRBJ1-1, with no clear D. The CDR3 is 15 amino acids. CDR1 is SQVTM, CDR2 ANQGSEA, per germline. V lost 5 bases, J lost 0 bases, and 16 bases lay in between. This chain's CDR3 is CSVQPHGGMNTEAFF. DNA for the CDR3: TGCAGCGTTCAACCGCACGGAGGAATGAACACTGAAGCTTTCTTT.

The V and J genes are TRBV15 and TRBJ1-1; D is perhaps TRBD1 (5 bases). Trimming cost V 1 base and J 5 bases, with 17 bases left between them. This CDR3 has 16 amino acids. Germline V gene lookup returns CDR1 LNHNV and CDR2 YYDKDF (reference sequence). The CDR3 sequence: CATSRGIGSGVTEAFF. In DNA, the CDR3 is TGTGCCACCAGCAGAGGAATCGGATCGGGGGTTACTGAAGCTTTCTTT.

In DNA, the CDR3 is TGCAGCGTTGAACAACAGGGGGTGAACTATGGCTACACCTTC. Amino acids: CSVEQQGVNYGYTF. The chain links TRBV29-1 to TRBJ1-2, with 8 bases identical to TRBD1. The CDR3 covers 14 residues. J lost 2 bases, V lost 2 bases, and 4 bases had no gene match. Per germline, CDR1 SQVTM and CDR2 ANQGSEA.

The chain carries TRBV13 and TRBJ2-1, with no clear D. Trimming removed 5 bases at V and 6 bases at J, with 11 bases between. This CDR3 has 13 residues. CDR1 PRHDT and CDR2 FYEKMQ come from the germline V gene (reference sequence). The CDR3 sequence: CASSQGTSNEQFF. CDR3 bases: TGTGCCAGCAGCCAAGGTACTTCCAATGAGCAGTTCTTC.

The chain recombines TRBV4-2 with TRBJ2-3; 11 positions match TRBD2. V gave up 0 bases and J gave up 7 bases; unmatched junction bases: 9. Germline V gives CDR1 LGHNA, CDR2 YNFKEQ. The CDR3 has 17 residues. The CDR3 coding sequence is TGTGCCAGCAGCCAAGACCTCTCTAGCGGGGGGTTTTATACGCAGTATTTT. It specifies CASSQDLSSGGFYTQYF.

Note on this clone: The junction shows a germline mismatch at one end, possibly a read error. The chain joins TRBV29-1 to TRBJ2-2, with D perhaps TRBD2 (6 bases). Germline lookup yields CDR1 SQVTM and CDR2 ANQGSEA. This CDR3 is built from 14 residues. This CDR3 is CSVVLAFNTGGLFF. The CDR3 bases are TGCAGCGTTGTATTAGCGTTTAACACCGGGGGGCTGTTTTTT.

The V gene is TRBV15, the J gene TRBJ2-3; D gene uncertain. Germline-derived CDR1 and CDR2 are LNHNV and YYDKDF (reference sequence). The V end lost 4 bases, the J end lost 0 bases, and 5 bases lay between the germline ends. The CDR3 length is 13 residues. The CDR3 coding sequence is TGTGCCACCAGCATTTACAGCACAGATACGCAGTATTTT. Its translation: CATSIYSTDTQYF. Based on the CDR3 plus reference TRBV15 and TRBJ2-3, the full variable domain is DAMVIQNPRYQVTQFGKPVTLSCSQTLNHNVMYWYQQKSSQAPKLLFHYYDKDFNNEADTPDNFQSRRPNTSFCFLDIRSPGLGDTAMYLCATSIYSTDTQYFGPGTRLTVL.

The CDR3 DNA reads TGTGCCAGCAGATCAGGCAAAACACACAATGAGCAGTTCTTC. It encodes CASRSGKTHNEQFF. The rearrangement joins TRBV6-6 to TRBJ2-1; D uncertain. Germline V gene lookup returns CDR1 MNHNY and CDR2 SVGAGI (reference sequence). The CDR3 is 14 residues long. Trimming removed 6 bases from V and 5 bases from J, with 14 bases in between.

The rearrangement uses TRBV7-8 and TRBJ1-1, with 7 bases matching TRBD1. The germline V gene encodes CDR1 SGHVS and CDR2 FQNEAQ. The CDR3 length is 15 residues. Trimming removed 5 bases from V and 0 bases from J; junction bases left unmatched: 6. In DNA form, the CDR3 reads TGTGCCAGCAGCCAGCGGGACAGATTGAACACTGAAGCTTTCTTT. Translating gives CASSQRDRLNTEAFF.

The chain couples TRBV7-2 to TRBJ2-7, with D uncertain. This CDR3 comprises 15 residues. The V end was cut by 0 bases, the J end by 0 bases, with 9 bases between. Germline CDR1 reads SGHTA; CDR2 reads FQGNSA. CDR3 sequence reads: CASSLAGTSSYEQYF. In DNA, the CDR3 is TGTGCCAGCAGCTTAGCGGGAACATCCTCCTACGAGCAGTACTTC.

This rearrangement joins TRBV4-1 to TRBJ1-2; D might be TRBD1 (6 bases). Trimming left V 4 bases short and J 0 bases short, with 18 bases between. This CDR3 is built from 17 residues. From germline, CDR1 is MGHRA and CDR2 YSYEKL. CDR3 DNA sequence: TGCGCCAGCAGCCCCTGTCCGGGACAAGATGCTAACTATGGCTACACCTTC. It translates to CASSPCPGQDANYGYTF.

The chain carries TRBV4-3 and TRBJ2-5, with D unresolved. The germline gives CDR1 LGHNA, CDR2 YSLEER. V lost 8 bases and J lost 2, with 12 bases in between. The CDR3 has 13 amino acids. The CDR3 spells CASPPGYQETQYF. The CDR3 DNA is TGCGCCAGCCCCCCCGGGTATCAAGAGACCCAGTACTTC.

The rearrangement uses TRBV6-5 and TRBJ2-5; 8 nucleotides align to TRBD2. Looked up from germline, CDR1 is MNHEY and CDR2 is SVGAGI. The CDR3 is made up of 16 amino acids. Trimming removed 0 bases from V and 7 bases from J; junction bases left unmatched: 10. The CDR3 spells CASSYSSGGAQGTQYF. The CDR3 DNA follows: TGTGCCAGCAGTTACTCCTCCGGGGGGGCGCAGGGGACCCAGTACTTC.

The chain combines TRBV23-1 with TRBJ1-6; D unclear. TRBV23-1 counts as an open reading frame of uncertain function. V was pared by 2 bases and J by 5 bases, with 10 bases between. The CDR3 consists of 15 residues. This CDR3 is CASSQSGFDNSPLHF. The CDR3 nucleotides read TGCGCCAGCAGTCAAAGCGGGTTTGATAATTCACCCCTCCACTTT.

The rearrangement links TRBV4-1 to TRBJ1-2; the D is unclear. This CDR3 has 13 residues. CDR1 is MGHRA and CDR2 is YSYEKL in the germline V gene. V lost 0 bases and J lost 5, with 7 bases in between. CDR3 in DNA: TGCGCCAGCAGCCAAGAGGCAGATTATGGCTACACCTTC. This gives the protein CASSQEADYGYTF.

This clone was detected once. Relative to the germline gene, one junction end is altered; a read error may explain this. The same CDR3 arises from other DNA sequences in this sample as well. The chain carries TRBV2 and TRBJ2-7; D perhaps matches TRBD1 (6 bases). Germline V gives CDR1 SNHLY, CDR2 FYNNEI. CDR3 length: 14 amino acids. CDR3 protein: CASSGGSYDLEQYF. CDR3 coding DNA: TGCGCCAGCAGTGGGGGCTCCTACGACCTTGAGCAGTACTTC. Full variable domain (missing parts from reference TRBV2 and TRBJ2-7): EPEVTQTPSHQVTQMGQEVILRCVPISNHLYFYWYRQILGQKVEFLVSFYNNEISEKSEIFDDQFSVERPDGSNFTLKIRSTKLEDSAMYFCASSGGSYDLEQYFGPGTRLTVT.